The rows below give T cell receptor beta chains drawn from one sample of a study of shared clonotypes between healthy human individuals. Assay used: immunoSEQ multiplex PCR; TCRdb lists only in-frame clones, some missing. The data hold some 2.1 million clones, with about 95% observed a single time. Source material: naive CD8+ T cells sorted from blood. The source is a young man in good health. The CDR3 runs from the conserved cysteine through the conserved F or W. The D gene is left open where the match is weak.

.	TRBV15	TRBJ2-2	CATSSFTGGVGELFF
TRBD2	TRBV25-1	TRBJ2-7	CASSVAGEGYEQYF
.	TRBV30	TRBJ2-5	CAWSKGLRGVETQYF
.	TRBV7-2	TRBJ1-2	CASSLPGMDYGYTF
TRBD1	TRBV28	TRBJ1-4	CASSWGGTEATNEKLFF
TRBD1	TRBV5-4	TRBJ2-1	CASSRGGTGVDLLYNEQFF
TRBD1	TRBV5-1	TRBJ1-5	CASSSKLREDRGNQPQHF
.	TRBV6-6	TRBJ2-3	CASSNLGLDGTDTQYF
.	TRBV4-1	TRBJ1-2	CASSQRAYYGYTF
TRBD1	TRBV5-1	TRBJ1-6	CASSLAGGDSPLHF
.	TRBV7-9	TRBJ2-2	CASSFPNAGELFF
TRBD1	TRBV28	TRBJ1-2	CASSIPGTGYGYTF
TRBD1	TRBV10-3	TRBJ2-5	CAISEPPLWQGAPKTQYF
.	TRBV7-2	TRBJ2-1	CASSLSVGNEQFF
.	TRBV10-3	TRBJ2-1	CAISESRGTSFDVQFF
TRBD2	TRBV27	TRBJ2-1	CASSSLAGDDEQFF
TRBD2	TRBV4-1	TRBJ2-7	CASSGTSGRLDEQYF
.	TRBV7-8	TRBJ1-1	CASSLWGGSEAFF
.	TRBV4-3	TRBJ2-3	CASSQDTARTDTQYF
.	TRBV7-6	TRBJ1-3	CASSEHQGNTIYF
.	TRBV5-4	TRBJ2-1	CASSLVVGGSYNEQFF
.	TRBV2	TRBJ2-7	CASSEGYGSYEQYF
.	TRBV6-6	TRBJ1-1	CASSWAVGTEAFF
.	TRBV2	.	CASKRTETYEQYF
.	TRBV9	TRBJ2-3	CASSFRDTGYTDTQYF
TRBD2	TRBV7-9	TRBJ2-1	CASSLGASGTWDEQFF
.	TRBV6-6	TRBJ2-3	CASSYLGDTQYF
.	TRBV30	TRBJ2-7	CAWIPDSGYEQYF
.	TRBV27	TRBJ1-5	CASSLGGGNQPQHF
.	TRBV7-9	TRBJ1-1	CASSPDWTEAFF
.	TRBV7-9	TRBJ2-5	CASSPIQETQYF
.	TRBV7-3	TRBJ2-7	CASSLNGGSYEQYF
TRBD1	TRBV9	TRBJ1-1	CASSIEGTGGTEAFF
.	TRBV6-1	TRBJ2-7	CASKASVTYYEQYF
.	TRBV6-6	TRBJ2-7	CVSSLQGDEQYF
.	TRBV6-5	TRBJ2-7	CASSYWTENYLYEHVF
.	TRBV5-6	TRBJ1-5	CASSGSKDSGYYQPQHF
TRBD1	TRBV9	TRBJ1-1	CASSVGTGKGTEAFF
.	TRBV9	TRBJ2-7	CASSVAYEQYF
TRBD1	TRBV2	TRBJ1-1	CASRKGQDTMNTEAFF
.	TRBV7-9	TRBJ2-7	CASRQTGGEQYF
.	TRBV27	TRBJ2-7	CASSPSLGAFSYEQYF
TRBD1	TRBV5-1	TRBJ1-2	CASSAGTANYGYTF
.	TRBV11-2	TRBJ2-7	CASSLGSDYEQYF
.	TRBV9	TRBJ2-7	CASSAGHEQYF
.	TRBV4-1	TRBJ1-2	CASSQEFGGYTF
TRBD2	TRBV7-6	TRBJ2-5	CASSLAGGPGETQYF
.	TRBV10-3	TRBJ2-7	CAISESRQDYEQYF
TRBD2	TRBV12-5	TRBJ2-3	CASGLVLGVAGPDTQYF
.	TRBV9	TRBJ2-4	CASSVAPEAKNIQYF
TRBD1	TRBV27	TRBJ2-7	CASGTGGHEQYF
.	TRBV6-5	TRBJ2-7	CASSPPDAGYNEQYF
.	TRBV5-4	TRBJ2-5	CASSPGDQETQYF